This TCR beta chain was identified during a study of blood T cell repertoires in COVID-19. Methods used by the authors: For nucleated cells, counts were estimated from reference gene primer amplification. Here immunoSEQ multiplex PCR was the method, and the copy in TCRdb shows in-frame clones only, minus some. V and J calls and clone size are as listed in that table; D and trimming were resolved from the DNA. The repertoire holds under 200,000 clones, with 75% to 85% as singletons. Residents of about two dozen US areas, aged roughly 18 to 89 years, made up the participants. Germline V gene sequence: CDR1 SGDLS, CDR2 YYNGEE. The ends lost 4 bases at V and 4 bases at J; junction bases unmatched: 4. The CDR3 is 15 amino acids.

The source of this sequence is an older woman who had recovered from COVID-19. Sequenced material: PBMCs or T cells enriched from blood (not recorded which). The chain has TRBV9 and TRBJ1-4; 10 positions match TRBD1. The CDR3 DNA sequence: TGTGCCAGCAGCTTCGGACAGGGGGTTAATGAAAAACTGTTTTTT. This translates into CASSFGQGVNEKLFF.